One and the same sample provided the 17 T cell receptor beta chains below, sequenced in a study of blood T cell repertoires in COVID-19. Sequencing was performed with immunoSEQ multiplex PCR; in TCRdb, only in-frame clones are kept and a portion is missing. In the table there are fewer than 350,000 clones, more than 75% of which are singletons. The sequenced sample was peripheral blood. Every receptor here comes from a woman in her twenties or thirties who had recovered from COVID-19.

This clone was detected only a few times. V gene TRBV6-2 or TRBV6-3 combines with J gene TRBJ2-7; the D gene is possibly TRBD1 (6 bases). This CDR3 region has 13 residues. Germline V gives CDR1 MNHEY, CDR2 SVGEGT. Trimming left V 6 bases short and J 3 bases short, with 12 bases between. The CDR3 loop is CASSPRDNYEQYF. The CDR3, as DNA: TGTGCCAGCAGCCCCCGGGACAACTACGAGCAGTACTTC.

The chain couples TRBV2 to TRBJ1-1, with 9 bases aligning to TRBD1. With 3 bases clipped from V and 7 bases from J, the junction kept 9 bases outside the gene matches. This CDR3 has 15 residues. Germline V gives CDR1 SNHLY, CDR2 FYNNEI. CDR3 coding DNA: TGTGCCAGCAGTGAGCTTTCGGGACAGGGATTTGAAGCTTTCTTT. This sequence encodes CASSELSGQGFEAFF.

This clone has only one observation. The CDR3 sequence: CASSYGFGNIQYF. The DNA for the CDR3 is TGTGCCAGCAGCTACGGGTTCGGAAACATTCAGTACTTC. V gene TRBV7-8 combines with J gene TRBJ2-4; no definite D call. Germline V gene data show CDR1 as SGHVS and CDR2 as FQNEAQ. The length of the CDR3 is 13 residues. V shed 4 bases and J shed 6 bases, with 10 bases lying between them.

The chain combines TRBV7-9 with TRBJ1-2; tentatively, D is TRBD1 (6 bases). CDR1 and CDR2 from the germline V gene are SEHNR and FQNEAQ (reference sequence). Trimming removed 3 bases from V and 2 bases from J, with 19 bases in between. The CDR3 has 17 amino acids. CDR3 nucleotide sequence: TGTGCCAGCAGCTTGGTCCCGGGACACTCTTTAAACTATGGCTACACCTTC. It is translated as CASSLVPGHSLNYGYTF.

The chain has TRBV2 and TRBJ2-7; 10 positions match TRBD2. Germline V gives CDR1 SNHLY, CDR2 FYNNEI. This CDR3 region has 15 residues. The junction had 5 bases not matched to a gene; V was cut back by 5 bases and J by 1 base. The CDR3 is CASSNSGRSSYEQYF. The CDR3 nucleotides read TGTGCCAGCAGTAATAGCGGGAGGAGTTCCTACGAGCAGTACTTC.

The chain links TRBV4-1 to TRBJ1-1, with a tentative D call TRBD1 (6 bases). Trimming left V 0 bases short and J 6 bases short, with 8 bases between. CDR3 size: 13 residues. Germline CDR1 and CDR2: MGHRA and YSYEKL. The CDR3 DNA reads as TGCGCCAGCAGCCAAGATTACAGGGCTGAAGCTTTCTTT. This translates into CASSQDYRAEAFF.

V usage is TRBV30 and J usage is TRBJ2-1; a weak D match, TRBD2 (5 bases). Trimming took 1 base from V and 5 from J, leaving 9 bases between them. The CDR3 is 13 residues long. In germline, CDR1 is GTSNPN, CDR2 SVGIG (reference sequence). The CDR3 DNA reads TGTGCCTGGAGTGAGGGAGCCCACAATGAGCAGTTCTTC. Translation gives CAWSEGAHNEQFF.

The chain joins TRBV19 to TRBJ2-5, with TRBD2 identical over 11 bases. Germline V gene lookup returns CDR1 LNHDA and CDR2 SQIVND (reference sequence). The CDR3 runs to 17 residues. The V and J ends lost 3 bases and 2 bases, in that order; junction bases with no gene match: 8. The CDR3 spells CASSIMSPSGRQETQYF. Written as DNA, the CDR3 is TGTGCCAGTAGTATTATGTCGCCTAGCGGGAGGCAAGAGACCCAGTACTTC.

This sequence joins TRBV5-1 and TRBJ1-1; D unresolved. Germline CDR1 is SGHRS and CDR2 is YFSETQ. The CDR3 loop spans 15 amino acids. Trimming removed 0 bases at V and 2 bases at J, with 11 bases between. This chain's CDR3 is CASSLGGGSNTEAFF. The CDR3 DNA sequence: TGCGCCAGCAGCTTGGGTGGAGGGAGCAACACTGAAGCTTTCTTT.

The rearrangement links TRBV3-1 (or the pseudogene TRBV3-2) to TRBJ2-1; 8 bases map to TRBD2. V shed 2 bases and J 5 bases; nucleotides not matched to a gene: 8. This CDR3 spans 16 amino acids. Germline V gene sequence: CDR1 LGHDT, CDR2 YNNKEL (reference sequence). The DNA of the CDR3 is TGTGCCAGCAGCCAAAGAGCGGGAGTTTTAAACAATGAGCAGTTCTTC. Its protein product is CASSQRAGVLNNEQFF.

The genes are TRBV10-3 and TRBJ2-1; 8 bases align to TRBD2. Germline CDR1 reads ENHRY; CDR2 reads SYGVKD. The CDR3 is made up of 13 amino acids. The J segment lost 2 bases and the V segment lost 10 bases, leaving 4 bases of the junction unmatched. The CDR3 bases are TGTGCCAGCCGACTAGCGACCTACAATGAGCAGTTCTTC. Its translation: CASRLATYNEQFF.

In this sample, this clone turned up many times. Distinct nucleotide sequences in the sample also encode this CDR3. This chain links TRBV6-2 or TRBV6-3 with TRBJ2-3; D may be TRBD2 (6 bases). The CDR3 consists of 15 residues. The V gene's germline CDR1 is MNHEY and CDR2 SVGEGT. V lost 0 bases, J lost 0 bases, and 7 bases lay in between. The CDR3 bases are TGTGCCAGCAGTTACTCGAGCGGGAGCACAGATACGCAGTATTTT. Translating it yields CASSYSSGSTDTQYF.

The J gene is TRBJ2-5, the V gene TRBV10-3; 8 positions match TRBD2. This CDR3 has 12 amino acids. V shed 5 bases and J 4 bases; nucleotides not matched to a gene: 0. Germline CDR1 ENHRY, CDR2 SYGVKD. In DNA form, the CDR3 reads TGTGCCATCAGTAGCGGGAGAGAGACCCAGTACTTC. Protein: CAISSGRETQYF.

This clone showed up just a few times. The J gene is TRBJ2-7, the V gene TRBV6-5, with 11 bases identical to TRBD2. CDR1 and CDR2 (germline): MNHEY, SVGAGI. The V gene end was trimmed by 2 bases and the J gene end by 4 bases; junction bases not matched to a gene: 1. CDR3 length: 14 amino acids. The CDR3 region is CASSYTSGSYEQYF. The DNA of the CDR3 is TGTGCCAGCAGTTACACTAGCGGGAGTTACGAGCAGTACTTC.

V usage is TRBV11-2 and J usage is TRBJ2-1; TRBD2 matches 9 bases. V lost 7 bases and J lost 7; bases outside the gene matches: 38. In germline, CDR1 is SGHAT, CDR2 FQNNGV. The CDR3 spans 24 residues. In DNA form, the CDR3 reads TGTGCCAGCAATTTCCCGGGGCCCGGACATCTATCTGGGCGGGAGGGCCGAGTGAGGAATGAGCAGTTCTTC. Its translation: CASNFPGPGHLSGREGRVRNEQFF.

The DNA of the CDR3 is TGTGCCAGCAGCTCATTCAGGACAGGGACCGAGACCCAGTACTTC. The encoded protein is CASSSFRTGTETQYF. The V call is TRBV7-9, the J call TRBJ2-5, with 8 bases aligning to TRBD1. CDR1 is SEHNR and CDR2 is FQNEAQ in the germline V gene (reference sequence). CDR3 length: 15 amino acids. The V gene end was trimmed by 4 bases and the J gene end by 5 bases; junction bases not matched to a gene: 9.

The chain combines TRBV5-1 with TRBJ2-7; unclear D gene. In germline, CDR1 is SGHRS, CDR2 YFSETQ. Between the trimmed V and J ends, which lost 0 bases and 6 bases, there was a span of 13 bases. The CDR3 sequence is 14 residues long. CDR3 nucleotide sequence: TGCGCCAGCAGCTTGGCAGTCCCTTCGGGCGAGCAGTACTTC. This gives the protein CASSLAVPSGEQYF.